The 10 T cell receptor beta chains listed next were all sequenced from one sample in a study of blood T cell repertoires in COVID-19. Sequencing was performed with immunoSEQ multiplex PCR; in TCRdb, only in-frame clones are kept and a portion is missing. The data show over 150,000 clones, about 73% seen once. Source material: peripheral blood. The origin of the receptors is a man older than 75 with acute or convalescent COVID-19.

V gene TRBV9 combines with J gene TRBJ1-3; D possibly corresponds to TRBD1 (6 bases). V was shortened by 0 bases and J by 5 bases, with 9 bases between the two germline ends. CDR3 size: 14 residues. Germline CDR1 and CDR2: SGDLS and YYNGEE. CDR3 sequence: CASSVAGQRNTIYF. DNA of the CDR3: TGTGCCAGCAGCGTAGCAGGACAGAGAAACACCATATATTTT.

V gene TRBV18 combines with J gene TRBJ1-3, with D possibly being TRBD1 (5 bases). The germline gives CDR1 KGHSH, CDR2 LQKENI. V was shortened by 4 bases and J by 1 base, with 8 bases between the two germline ends. The CDR3 is made up of 14 amino acids. The CDR3 here is CASSLDISGNTIYF. The CDR3 DNA reads TGTGCCAGCTCACTGGACATATCTGGAAACACCATATATTTT. Variable domain in full (rest from reference TRBV18 and TRBJ1-3): NAGVMQNPRHLVRRRGQEARLRCSPMKGHSHVYWYRQLPEEGLKFMVYLQKENIIDESGMPKERFSAEFPKEGPSILRIQQVVRGDSAAYFCASSLDISGNTIYFGEGSWLTVV.

The chain uses TRBV15 and TRBJ1-6; D ambiguous. The CDR3 runs 14 residues. Deletions cut 6 bases from V and 0 bases from J, with 6 bases between. Germline values: CDR1 LNHNV, CDR2 YYDKDF (reference sequence). In nucleotides, the CDR3 is TGTGCCACCAGTCTAGGCTCCTATAATTCACCCCTCCACTTT. Protein product: CATSLGSYNSPLHF.

The gene calls are TRBV5-6 and TRBJ1-1; D call uncertain. From germline, CDR1 is SGHDT and CDR2 YYEEEE. This CDR3 is built from 12 residues. Trimming pared 1 base from V and 5 bases from J, leaving 6 bases between. CDR3 DNA sequence: TGTGCCAGCAGCTTGACGGTGACTGAAGCTTTCTTT. This encodes CASSLTVTEAFF.

The V call is TRBV3-1 (or the pseudogene TRBV3-2), the J call TRBJ1-2, with D tentatively TRBD1 (6 bases). The CDR3 has 14 residues. Trimming removed 7 bases at V and 7 bases at J, with 19 bases between. Looked up from germline, CDR1 is LGHDT and CDR2 is YNNKEL (reference sequence). CDR3 nucleotides: TGTGCCAGCACCCTTGGTCAGGGACAACGTGGCTACACCTTC. Encoded protein: CASTLGQGQRGYTF.

This clone was counted between two and nine times. The chain links TRBV27 to TRBJ1-6; 7 nucleotides match TRBD1. This CDR3 has 15 amino acids. CDR1 and CDR2 (germline): MNHEY, SMNVEV (reference sequence). J lost 4 bases, V lost 7 bases, and 7 bases had no gene match. The CDR3 region has the DNA TGTGCCAGCAATTACCAGGGGGATTATAATTCACCCCTCCACTTT. It codes for CASNYQGDYNSPLHF.

The rearrangement links TRBV5-5 to TRBJ2-5, with 7 positions matching TRBD2. There are 15 residues in the CDR3. V trimming: 4 bases; J trimming: 3 bases; junction bases outside the gene matches: 9. Germline V gene lookup returns CDR1 SGHKS and CDR2 YYEKEE (reference sequence). The CDR3 nucleotides are TGTGCCAGCAGCCCTGGACCACGGGGGGAAGAGACCCAGTACTTC. It codes for CASSPGPRGEETQYF.

The chain recombines TRBV28 with TRBJ2-7; D possibly corresponds to TRBD2 (6 bases). The CDR3 spans 14 residues. Trimming took off 9 bases at V and 7 bases at J, with 22 bases between the two ends. Germline V gene lookup returns CDR1 MDHEN and CDR2 SYDVKM. The CDR3 bases are TGTGCCAGTAGCCTCTCCGGGGCAGGGAGGGAGCAGTACGTC. Its translation: CASSLSGAGREQYV.

The chain combines TRBV9 with TRBJ2-1, with a tentative D call TRBD2 (6 bases). Germline V gene lookup returns CDR1 SGDLS and CDR2 YYNGEE. The CDR3 loop spans 17 amino acids. The V end was cut by 0 bases, the J end by 5 bases, with 18 bases between. The CDR3 loop reads CASSVGGGGVPNNEQFF. CDR3 DNA sequence: TGTGCCAGCAGCGTAGGGGGCGGCGGGGTGCCCAACAATGAGCAGTTCTTC.

V and J are TRBV2 and TRBJ2-6, with D perhaps TRBD1 (6 bases). CDR1 is SNHLY, CDR2 FYNNEI, per germline. Trimming removed 7 bases at V and 1 base at J, with 11 bases between. The CDR3 has 15 residues. The CDR3 region has the DNA TGTGCCAGCACTGTCAGGGGTTCTGGGGCCAACGTCCTGACTTTC. Translated: CASTVRGSGANVLTF.